Each of the 3 T cell receptor beta chains below was sequenced from the same sample in a study of graft-versus-host responses after intestinal transplantation. Profiling relied on immunoSEQ multiplex PCR, and the TCRdb table lists in-frame clones only, not all of them. The sample has over 100,000 clones; about 90% are singletons. No antigen has been assigned to these receptors. Here the sequenced sample was unstimulated CD4+ T cells sorted from spleen or lymph node cells, taken before intestinal transplant. These receptors were obtained from a human donor who received an intestinal transplant.

The chain uses TRBV5-1 and TRBJ2-7; D is possibly TRBD1 (8 bases). Per germline, CDR1 SGHRS and CDR2 YFSETQ. The germline V and J ends were trimmed by 3 bases and 4 bases, with 17 bases remaining between them. This CDR3 is built from 15 residues. CDR3 sequence reads: CASSSTGEGVYEQYF. The DNA for the CDR3 is TGCGCCAGCAGCTCGACAGGGGAGGGGGTATACGAGCAGTACTTC. Full variable domain (rest looked up from reference TRBV5-1 and TRBJ2-7): KAGVTQTPRYLIKTRGQQVTLSCSPISGHRSVSWYQQTPGQGLQFLFEYFSETQRNKGNFPGRFSGRQFSNSRSEMNVSTLELGDSALYLCASSSTGEGVYEQYFGPGTRLTVT.

The J gene is TRBJ2-4, the V gene TRBV6-5; no reliable D call. The germline V gene has CDR1 MNHEY and CDR2 SVGAGI. CDR3 size: 15 residues. Trimming stripped 6 bases from V and 14 bases from J, with 26 bases between. CDR3 region: CASSDKTTSDPREYF. The CDR3 DNA reads TGTGCCAGCAGCGATAAGACAACGTCTGATCCTAGGGAGTACTTC.

The chain is built from TRBV2 and TRBJ1-4, with 7 bases aligning to TRBD1. Germline CDR1 is SNHLY and CDR2 is FYNNEI. The CDR3 covers 15 residues. Germline trimming cut 4 bases from V and 8 bases from J; bases unmatched to any gene: 10. CDR3 bases: TGTGCCAGCAGTGCCCATGACAGGGCCGGCGAAAAACTGTTTTTT. Encoded protein: CASSAHDRAGEKLFF. The entire variable domain, with the rest obtained from reference TRBV2 and TRBJ1-4, is as follows: EPEVTQTPSHQVTQMGQEVILRCVPISNHLYFYWYRQILGQKVEFLVSFYNNEISEKSEIFDDQFSVERPDGSNFTLKIRSTKLEDSAMYFCASSAHDRAGEKLFFGSGTQLSVL.